This TCR beta chain comes out of a study of neurological immune-mediated disorders. Germline V lookup: CDR1 SGDLS, CDR2 YYNGEE. J was trimmed by 11 bases and V by 4 bases; bases with no gene match: 17. CDR3 length: 15 amino acids. One entry per CDR3 protein, called by TCRdb with MiXCR from the 5' RACE reads. The table lists tens of thousands of distinct CDR3 sequences, around 10% of them singletons. The sample holds many counts of this clonotype. What it recognizes is unknown. Documented time point: technical triplicate 1. Findings of the study overall: It was HTLV-1-associated myelopathy that showed the most TCR clonal expansion, while multiple sclerosis showed the least, falling below healthy controls.

Sequenced: PBMCs. This clonotype was obtained from a man between 60 and 70 years old with HTLV-1-associated myelopathy (HAM/TSP). This rearrangement joins TRBV9 to TRBJ2-7; TRBD2 aligns across 8 bases. CDR3 in amino acids: CASSPRTGTSFVEYF. The CDR3 region has the DNA TGTGCCAGCAGCCCGCGAACCGGGACTAGTTTCGTTGAGTACTTC.